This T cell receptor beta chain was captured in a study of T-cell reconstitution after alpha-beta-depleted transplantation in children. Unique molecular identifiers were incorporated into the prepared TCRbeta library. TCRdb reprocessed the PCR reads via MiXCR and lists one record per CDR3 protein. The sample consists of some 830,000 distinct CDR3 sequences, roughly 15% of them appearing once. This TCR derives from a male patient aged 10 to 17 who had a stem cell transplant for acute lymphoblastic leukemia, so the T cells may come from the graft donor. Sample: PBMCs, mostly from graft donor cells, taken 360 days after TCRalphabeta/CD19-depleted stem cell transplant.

For the CDR3, the DNA is TGTGCCAGCAGCCTCGGGACAGGGGCTCACTACAATGAGCAGTTCTTC. It yields the protein CASSLGTGAHYNEQFF. This chain links TRBV7-9 with TRBJ2-1, with 10 bases identical to TRBD1. This CDR3 comprises 16 residues. Trimming cost V 5 bases and J 3 bases; bases outside gene matches: 7. The V gene's germline CDR1 is SEHNR and CDR2 FQNEAQ (reference sequence).